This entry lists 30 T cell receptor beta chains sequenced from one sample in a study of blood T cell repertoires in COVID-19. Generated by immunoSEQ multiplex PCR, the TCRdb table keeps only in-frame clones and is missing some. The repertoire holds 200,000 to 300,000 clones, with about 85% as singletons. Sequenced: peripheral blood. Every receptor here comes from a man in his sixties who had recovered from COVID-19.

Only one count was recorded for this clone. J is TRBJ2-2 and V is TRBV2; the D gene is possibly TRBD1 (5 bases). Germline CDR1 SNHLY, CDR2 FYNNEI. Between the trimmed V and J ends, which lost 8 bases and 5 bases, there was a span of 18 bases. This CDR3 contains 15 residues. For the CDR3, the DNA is TGTGCCAGCCGTTTACAGGACCCAAGGACCGGGGAGCTGTTTTTT. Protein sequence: CASRLQDPRTGELFF.

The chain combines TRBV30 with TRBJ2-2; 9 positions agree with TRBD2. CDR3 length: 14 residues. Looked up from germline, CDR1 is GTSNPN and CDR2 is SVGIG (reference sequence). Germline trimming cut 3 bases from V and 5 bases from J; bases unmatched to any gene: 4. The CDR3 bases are TGTGCCTGGAGACGTCTAGCGGGGACCGGGGAGCTGTTTTTT. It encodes CAWRRLAGTGELFF.

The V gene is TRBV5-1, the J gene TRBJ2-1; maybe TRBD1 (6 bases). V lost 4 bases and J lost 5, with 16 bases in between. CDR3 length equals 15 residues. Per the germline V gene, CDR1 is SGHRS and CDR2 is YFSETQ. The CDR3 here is CASSTVRGTHNEQFF. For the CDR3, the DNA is TGCGCCAGCAGCACCGTAAGGGGGACACACAATGAGCAGTTCTTC.

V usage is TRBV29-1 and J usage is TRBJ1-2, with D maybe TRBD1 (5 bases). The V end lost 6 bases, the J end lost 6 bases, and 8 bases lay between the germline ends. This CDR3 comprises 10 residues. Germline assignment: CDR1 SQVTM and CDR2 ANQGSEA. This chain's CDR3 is CSVQGNGYTF. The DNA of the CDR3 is TGCAGCGTCCAGGGAAATGGCTACACCTTC.

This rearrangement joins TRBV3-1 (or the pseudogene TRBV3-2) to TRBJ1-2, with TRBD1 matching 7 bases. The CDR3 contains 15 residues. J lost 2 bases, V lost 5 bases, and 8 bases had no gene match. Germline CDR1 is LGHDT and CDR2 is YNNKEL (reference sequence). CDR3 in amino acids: CASSTRQGENYGYTF. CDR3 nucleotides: TGTGCCAGCAGCACCCGACAGGGTGAAAACTATGGCTACACCTTC.

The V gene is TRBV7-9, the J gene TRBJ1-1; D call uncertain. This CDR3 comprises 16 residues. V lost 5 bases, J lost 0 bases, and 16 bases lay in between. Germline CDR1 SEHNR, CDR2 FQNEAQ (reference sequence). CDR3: CASSDNRGRLNTEAFF. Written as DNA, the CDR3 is TGTGCCAGCAGCGATAACCGAGGGCGGCTGAACACTGAAGCTTTCTTT.

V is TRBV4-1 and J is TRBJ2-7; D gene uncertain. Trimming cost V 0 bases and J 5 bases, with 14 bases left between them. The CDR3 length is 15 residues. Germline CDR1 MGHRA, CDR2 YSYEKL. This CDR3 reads CASSQERKTIHEQYF. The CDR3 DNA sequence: TGCGCCAGCAGCCAAGAGAGAAAAACGATCCACGAGCAGTACTTC.

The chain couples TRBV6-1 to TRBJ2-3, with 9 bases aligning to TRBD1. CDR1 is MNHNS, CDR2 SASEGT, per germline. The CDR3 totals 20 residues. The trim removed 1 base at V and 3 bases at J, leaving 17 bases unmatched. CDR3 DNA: TGTGCCAGCAGTGAAGAGCACTTGCACAGGGGGCAGGGAGGGACAGATACGCAGTATTTT. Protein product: CASSEEHLHRGQGGTDTQYF.

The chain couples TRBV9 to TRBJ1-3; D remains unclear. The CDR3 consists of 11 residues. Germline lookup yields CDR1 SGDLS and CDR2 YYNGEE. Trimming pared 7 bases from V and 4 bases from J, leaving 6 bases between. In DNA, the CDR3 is TGTGCCAGCGGGAGCGGAAACACCATATATTTT. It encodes CASGSGNTIYF.

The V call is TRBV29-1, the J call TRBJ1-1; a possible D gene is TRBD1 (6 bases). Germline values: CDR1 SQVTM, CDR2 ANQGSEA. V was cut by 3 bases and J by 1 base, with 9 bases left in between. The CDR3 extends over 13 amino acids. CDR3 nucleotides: TGCAGCGTTGACAGGGGTCCGAACACTGAAGCTTTCTTT. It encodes CSVDRGPNTEAFF.

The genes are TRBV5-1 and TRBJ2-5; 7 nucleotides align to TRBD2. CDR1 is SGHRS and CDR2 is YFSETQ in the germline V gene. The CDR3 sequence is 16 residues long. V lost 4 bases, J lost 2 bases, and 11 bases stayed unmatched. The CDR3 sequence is CASSQGLVPYQETQYF. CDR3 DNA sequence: TGCGCCAGCAGCCAAGGACTAGTTCCTTATCAAGAGACCCAGTACTTC.

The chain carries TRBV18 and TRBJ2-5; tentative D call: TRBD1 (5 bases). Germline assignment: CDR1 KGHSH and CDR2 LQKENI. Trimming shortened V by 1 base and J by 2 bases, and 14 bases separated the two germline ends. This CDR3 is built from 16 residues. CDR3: CASSPRGQGIQETQYF. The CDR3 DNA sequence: TGTGCCAGCTCACCACGTGGGCAGGGCATTCAAGAGACCCAGTACTTC.

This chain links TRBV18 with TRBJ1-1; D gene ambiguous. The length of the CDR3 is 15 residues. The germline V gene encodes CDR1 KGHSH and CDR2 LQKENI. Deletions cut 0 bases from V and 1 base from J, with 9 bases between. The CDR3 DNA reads TGTGCCAGCTCACCACCGACGAGACAGAACACTGAAGCTTTCTTT. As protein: CASSPPTRQNTEAFF.

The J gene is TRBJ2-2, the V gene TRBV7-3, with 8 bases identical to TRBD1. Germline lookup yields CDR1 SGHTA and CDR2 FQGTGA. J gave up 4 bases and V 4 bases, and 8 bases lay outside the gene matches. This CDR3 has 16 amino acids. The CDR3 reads CASSSYRGYPTGELFF. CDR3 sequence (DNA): TGTGCCAGCAGCTCGTACAGGGGGTATCCCACCGGGGAGCTGTTTTTT.

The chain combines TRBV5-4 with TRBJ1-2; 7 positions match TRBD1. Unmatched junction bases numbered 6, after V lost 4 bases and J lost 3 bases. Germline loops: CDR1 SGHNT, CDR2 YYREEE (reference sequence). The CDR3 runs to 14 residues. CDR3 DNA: TGTGCCAGCAGCCAAAGTACAGGGGACTATGGCTACACCTTC. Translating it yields CASSQSTGDYGYTF. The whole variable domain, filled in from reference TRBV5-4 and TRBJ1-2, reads ETGVTQSPTHLIKTRGQQVTLRCSSQSGHNTVSWYQQALGQGPQFIFQYYREEENGRGNFPPRFSGLQFPNYSSELNVNALELDDSALYLCASSQSTGDYGYTFGSGTRLTVV.

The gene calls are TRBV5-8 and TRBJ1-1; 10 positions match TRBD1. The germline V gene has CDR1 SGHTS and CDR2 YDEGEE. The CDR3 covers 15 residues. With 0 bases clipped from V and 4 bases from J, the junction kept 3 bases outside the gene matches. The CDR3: CASSLGDRGSTEAFF. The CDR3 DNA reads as TGTGCCAGCAGCTTGGGGGACAGGGGCTCCACTGAAGCTTTCTTT.

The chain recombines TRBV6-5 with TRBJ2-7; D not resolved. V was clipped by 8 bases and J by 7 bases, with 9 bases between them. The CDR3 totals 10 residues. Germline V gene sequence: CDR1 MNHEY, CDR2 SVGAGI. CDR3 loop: CASGVREQYF. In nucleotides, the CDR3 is TGTGCCAGCGGAGTGAGGGAGCAGTACTTC.

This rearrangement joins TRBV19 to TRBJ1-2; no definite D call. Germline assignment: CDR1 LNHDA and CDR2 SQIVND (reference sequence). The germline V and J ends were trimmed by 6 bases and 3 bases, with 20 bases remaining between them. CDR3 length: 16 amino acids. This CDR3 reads CASSVLPVSADYGYTF. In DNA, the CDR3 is TGTGCCAGTAGCGTTTTGCCGGTCTCTGCGGACTATGGCTACACCTTC.

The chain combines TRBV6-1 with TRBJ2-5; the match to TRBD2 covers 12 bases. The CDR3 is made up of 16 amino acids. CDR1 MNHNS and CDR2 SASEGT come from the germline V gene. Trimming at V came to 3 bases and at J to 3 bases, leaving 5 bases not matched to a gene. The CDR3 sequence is CASSDWRTSGEETQYF. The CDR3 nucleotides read TGTGCCAGCAGTGACTGGAGGACTAGCGGGGAAGAGACCCAGTACTTC.

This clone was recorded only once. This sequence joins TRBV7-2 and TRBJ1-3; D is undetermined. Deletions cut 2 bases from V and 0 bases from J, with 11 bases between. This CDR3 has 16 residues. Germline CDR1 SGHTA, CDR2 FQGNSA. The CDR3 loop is CASSLSFLDSGNTIYF. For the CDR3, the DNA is TGTGCCAGCAGCTTATCGTTCCTAGACTCTGGAAACACCATATATTTT. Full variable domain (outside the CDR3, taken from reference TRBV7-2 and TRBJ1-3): GAGVSQSPSNKVTEKGKDVELRCDPISGHTALYWYRQSLGQGLEFLIYFQGNSAPDKSGLPSDRFSAERTGGSVSTLTIQRTQQEDSAVYLCASSLSFLDSGNTIYFGEGSWLTVV.

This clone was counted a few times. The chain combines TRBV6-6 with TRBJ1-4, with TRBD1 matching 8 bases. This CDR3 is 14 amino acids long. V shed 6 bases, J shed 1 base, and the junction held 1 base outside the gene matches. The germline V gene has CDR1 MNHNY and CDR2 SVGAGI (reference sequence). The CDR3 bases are TGTGCCAGCAGAACAGGGGGAACTAATGAAAAACTGTTTTTT. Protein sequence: CASRTGGTNEKLFF.

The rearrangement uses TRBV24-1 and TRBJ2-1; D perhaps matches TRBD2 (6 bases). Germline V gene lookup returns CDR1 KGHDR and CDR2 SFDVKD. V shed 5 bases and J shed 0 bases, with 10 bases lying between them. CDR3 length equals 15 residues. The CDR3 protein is CATSGAGSSYNEQFF. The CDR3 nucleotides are TGTGCCACCAGTGGCGCGGGGAGCTCCTACAATGAGCAGTTCTTC.

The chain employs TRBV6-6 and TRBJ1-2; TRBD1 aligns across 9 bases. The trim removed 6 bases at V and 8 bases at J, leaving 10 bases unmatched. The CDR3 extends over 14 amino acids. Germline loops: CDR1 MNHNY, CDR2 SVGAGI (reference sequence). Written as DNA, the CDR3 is TGTGCCAGCAGCCGCGGACAGGGGATAGAGGGCTACACCTTC. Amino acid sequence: CASSRGQGIEGYTF.

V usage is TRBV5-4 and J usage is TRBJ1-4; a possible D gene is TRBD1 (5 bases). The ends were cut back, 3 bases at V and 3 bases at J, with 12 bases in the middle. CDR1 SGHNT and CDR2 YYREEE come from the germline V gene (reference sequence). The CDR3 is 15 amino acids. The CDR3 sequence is CASSSSGHSNEKLFF. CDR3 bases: TGTGCCAGCAGCTCGTCCGGACACTCTAATGAAAAACTGTTTTTT.

The CDR3 sequence: CASVNRDSLVTGELFF. The CDR3 DNA follows: TGTGCCAGCGTCAACCGGGACTCTTTAGTGACCGGGGAGCTGTTTTTT. J is TRBJ2-2 and V is TRBV5-4; possible D gene TRBD2, 6 bases. The CDR3 sequence is 16 residues long. The germline gives CDR1 SGHNT, CDR2 YYREEE (reference sequence). The V end was cut by 7 bases, the J end by 5 bases, with 21 bases between.

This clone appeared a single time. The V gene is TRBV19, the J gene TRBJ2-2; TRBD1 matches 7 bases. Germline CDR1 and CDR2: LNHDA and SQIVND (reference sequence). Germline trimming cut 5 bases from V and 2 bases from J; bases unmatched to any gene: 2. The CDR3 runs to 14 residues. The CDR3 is CASSGTANTGELFF. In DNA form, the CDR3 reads TGTGCCAGTAGTGGGACAGCAAACACCGGGGAGCTGTTTTTT.

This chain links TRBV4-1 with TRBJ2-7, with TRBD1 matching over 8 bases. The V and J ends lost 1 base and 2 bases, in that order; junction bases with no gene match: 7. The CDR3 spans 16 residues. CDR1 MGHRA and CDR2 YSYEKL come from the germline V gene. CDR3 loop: CASSQGNVTGAYEQYF. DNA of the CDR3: TGCGCCAGCAGCCAAGGTAATGTGACAGGGGCCTACGAGCAGTACTTC.

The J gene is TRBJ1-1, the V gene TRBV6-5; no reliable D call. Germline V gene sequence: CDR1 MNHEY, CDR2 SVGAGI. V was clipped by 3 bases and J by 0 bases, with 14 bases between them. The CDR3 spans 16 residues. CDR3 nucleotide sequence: TGTGCCAGCAGTTATGCCAAAAAGCTCATGAACACTGAAGCTTTCTTT. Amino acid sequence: CASSYAKKLMNTEAFF.

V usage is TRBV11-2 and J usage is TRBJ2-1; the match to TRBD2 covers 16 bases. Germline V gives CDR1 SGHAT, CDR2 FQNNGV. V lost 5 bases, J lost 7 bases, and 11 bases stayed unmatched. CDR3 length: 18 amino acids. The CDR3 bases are TGTGCCAGCAGCGGACCGGGACTAGCGGGGGGGCGGAGAAATGAGCAGTTCTTC. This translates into CASSGPGLAGGRRNEQFF.

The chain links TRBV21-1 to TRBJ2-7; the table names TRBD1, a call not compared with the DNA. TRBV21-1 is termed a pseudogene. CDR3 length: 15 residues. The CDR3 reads CASSPPGQGAPEQYF. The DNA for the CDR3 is TGTGCCAGCAGCCCTCCGGGACAGGGGGCGCCCGAGCAGTACTTC.